The 5 T cell receptor beta chains below all came from one sample that was sequenced in a study of blood T cell repertoires in COVID-19. The assay was immunoSEQ multiplex PCR, and TCRdb's table has in-frame clones only and misses some. The sample has about 210,000 clones, 75% to 85% seen once; the top ten hold approximately 5.2%. Sequencing was performed on peripheral blood. The receptors originated from a woman aged 70-85 years with COVID-19, enrolled during active disease.

This clone was counted a few times. V usage is TRBV5-4 and J usage is TRBJ2-7; TRBD2 agrees at 7 bases. From germline, CDR1 is SGHNT and CDR2 YYREEE (reference sequence). V shed 4 bases and J 1 base; nucleotides not matched to a gene: 11. This CDR3 is 16 amino acids long. CDR3 in amino acids: CASSLNPKRGSYEQYF. For the CDR3, the DNA is TGTGCCAGCAGCCTGAACCCTAAGCGGGGATCCTACGAGCAGTACTTC.

DNA of the CDR3: TGTGCCAGCAGCCGCACCGGTCCAGGCTATGGCTACACCTTC. Translated, it gives CASSRTGPGYGYTF. This chain links TRBV3-1 (or the pseudogene TRBV3-2) with TRBJ1-2; no definite D call. The CDR3 extends over 14 amino acids. Germline V CDR1 and CDR2: LGHDT, YNNKEL (reference sequence). Trimming pared 4 bases from V and 4 bases from J, leaving 13 bases between.

A word on this clone: Other DNA sequences in this sample translate to the same CDR3. This chain uses TRBV5-1 with TRBJ1-1; weak D call: TRBD1 (6 bases). CDR1 is SGHRS, CDR2 YFSETQ, per germline. The CDR3 extends over 14 amino acids. V was shortened by 5 bases and J by 0 bases, with 11 bases between the two germline ends. CDR3 DNA: TGCGCCAGCAGTTCCGGGACATTGAACACTGAAGCTTTCTTT. Translation: CASSSGTLNTEAFF.

This clone was recorded a few times. The J gene is TRBJ1-2, the V gene TRBV4-1; maybe TRBD1 (6 bases). This CDR3 is built from 14 residues. In germline, CDR1 is MGHRA, CDR2 YSYEKL. The V end was cut by 2 bases, the J end by 8 bases, with 15 bases between. Here the CDR3 reads CASSQPGTIGGYTF. CDR3 DNA: TGCGCCAGCAGCCAACCTGGGACAATTGGCGGCTACACCTTC.

CDR3 DNA sequence: TGTGCCAGCTCACCCCCCCGGGACAGGGGAGATGAGCAGTTCTTC. Translating it yields CASSPPRDRGDEQFF. The chain has TRBV18 and TRBJ2-1; the match to TRBD1 covers 10 bases. Germline assignment: CDR1 KGHSH and CDR2 LQKENI. Germline trimming cut 3 bases from V and 8 bases from J; bases unmatched to any gene: 7. The CDR3 runs 15 residues. Full variable domain (missing parts from reference TRBV18 and TRBJ2-1): NAGVMQNPRHLVRRRGQEARLRCSPMKGHSHVYWYRQLPEEGLKFMVYLQKENIIDESGMPKERFSAEFPKEGPSILRIQQVVRGDSAAYFCASSPPRDRGDEQFFGPGTRLTVL.